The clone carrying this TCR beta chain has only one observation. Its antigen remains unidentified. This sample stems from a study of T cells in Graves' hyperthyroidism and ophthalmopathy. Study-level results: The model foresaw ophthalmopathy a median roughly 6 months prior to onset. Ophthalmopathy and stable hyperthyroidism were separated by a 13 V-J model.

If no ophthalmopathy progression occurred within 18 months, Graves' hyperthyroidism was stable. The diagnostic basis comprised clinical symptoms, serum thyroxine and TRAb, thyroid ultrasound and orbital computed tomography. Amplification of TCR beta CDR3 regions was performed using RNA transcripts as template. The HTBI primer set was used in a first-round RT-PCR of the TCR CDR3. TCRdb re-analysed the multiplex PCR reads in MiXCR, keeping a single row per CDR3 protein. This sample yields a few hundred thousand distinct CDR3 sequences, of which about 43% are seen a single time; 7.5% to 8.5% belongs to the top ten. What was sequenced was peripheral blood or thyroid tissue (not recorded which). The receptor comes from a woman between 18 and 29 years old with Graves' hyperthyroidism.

This CDR3 reads CASSVRTGEAFF. DNA for the CDR3: TGTGCCAGCAGCGTAAGGACAGGGGAAGCTTTCTTT. The chain carries TRBV11-3 and TRBJ1-1, with 8 bases lining up with TRBD1. In germline, CDR1 is SGHNT, CDR2 YENEEA. V gave up 5 bases and J gave up 8 bases; unmatched junction bases: 4. The CDR3 is 12 amino acids. The full variable domain, in which reference TRBV11-3 and TRBJ1-1 provide the parts outside the CDR3, is EAGVVQSPRYKIIEKKQPVAFWCNPISGHNTLYWYLQNLGQGPELLIRYENEEAVDDSQLPKDRFSAERLKGVDSTLKIQPAELGDSAVYLCASSVRTGEAFFGQGTRLTVV.